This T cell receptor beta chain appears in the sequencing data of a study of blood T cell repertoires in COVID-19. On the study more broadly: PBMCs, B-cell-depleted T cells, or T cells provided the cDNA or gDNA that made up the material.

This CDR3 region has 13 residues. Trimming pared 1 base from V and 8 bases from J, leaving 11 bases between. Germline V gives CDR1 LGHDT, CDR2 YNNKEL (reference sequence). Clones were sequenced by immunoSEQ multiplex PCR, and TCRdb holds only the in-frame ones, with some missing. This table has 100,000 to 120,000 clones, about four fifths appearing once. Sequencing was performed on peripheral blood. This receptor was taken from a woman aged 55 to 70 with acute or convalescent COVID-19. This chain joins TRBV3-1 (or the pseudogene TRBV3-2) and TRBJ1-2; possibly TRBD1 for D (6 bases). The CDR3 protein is CASSQADQGGYTF. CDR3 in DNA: TGTGCCAGCAGCCAAGCGGACCAGGGGGGCTACACCTTC.